These 22 T cell receptor beta chains were sequenced from one sample in a study of T cells in Graves' hyperthyroidism and ophthalmopathy. Regions amplified from RNA transcripts were the TCR beta CDR3 regions. The primer set for the first-round RT-PCR of the TCR CDR3 was HTBI. TCRdb analysed the multiplex PCR reads with MiXCR anew, one entry per CDR3 protein. The sample has some 560,000 distinct CDR3 sequences; about 15% are singletons. Material: blood. These receptors were obtained from a young woman with Graves' hyperthyroidism.

This clonotype occurred many times. The chain has TRBV18 and TRBJ2-2, with D unresolved. The CDR3 extends over 13 amino acids. CDR1 KGHSH and CDR2 LQKENI come from the germline V gene. Trimming shortened V by 2 bases and J by 5 bases, and 6 bases separated the two germline ends. The CDR3 nucleotides are TGTGCCAGCTCACCAGCGAGAACCGGGGAGCTGTTTTTT. It specifies CASSPARTGELFF.

Of note for this clonotype: Its ends do not fully match the called genes, so a read error is possible. This sequence joins TRBV30 and TRBJ2-3, with D perhaps assigned TRBD1 or TRBD2 (5 bases each). This CDR3 is 16 amino acids long. The germline V gene encodes CDR1 GTSNPN and CDR2 SVGIG (reference sequence). The CDR3 loop reads CAWRLGDHTGADTQCF. The CDR3, as DNA: TGTGCCTGGCGGCTTGGGGACCACACTGGGGCAGATACGCAGTGTTTT. The variable domain in full, completed from reference TRBV30 and TRBJ2-3, reads SQTIHQWPATLVQPVGSPLSLECTVEGTSNPNLYWYRQAAGRGLQLLFYSVGIGQISSEVPQNLSASRPQDRQFILSSKKLLLSDSGFYLCAWRLGDHTGADTQCFGPGTRLTVL.

Ten or more counts support this clonotype. The chain has TRBV20-1 and TRBJ2-5; D is uncertain. V gave up 7 bases and J gave up 1 base, with 13 bases separating them. The CDR3 has 13 amino acids. Germline-derived CDR1 and CDR2 are DFQATT and SNEGSKA (reference sequence). The CDR3 loop is CSDSGVTQETQYF. The DNA of the CDR3 is TGCAGTGACTCAGGTGTAACCCAAGAGACCCAGTACTTC.

A few counts support this clonotype. The junction does not match germline at one end; this may be a read error. The chain combines TRBV7-3 with TRBJ2-7, with D possibly matching TRBD2 (5 bases). The CDR3 length is 13 residues. From germline, CDR1 is SGHTA and CDR2 FQGTGA. For the CDR3, the DNA is TGTGCCAGCAGCCCGCCGGGAAGCAGCGAGCGGTACTTC. Translation: CASSPPGSSERYF.

The chain joins TRBV4-1 to TRBJ2-7, with D possibly matching TRBD2 (6 bases). The CDR3 spans 15 residues. Germline loops: CDR1 MGHRA, CDR2 YSYEKL. The V end lost 0 bases, the J end lost 5 bases, and 14 bases lay between the germline ends. This chain's CDR3 is CASSQDTREFDEQYF. CDR3 in DNA: TGCGCCAGCAGCCAAGATACCCGGGAGTTCGACGAGCAGTACTTC.

This clonotype was counted ten times or more. The CDR3 nucleotides are TGTGCCAGCTCACCACTGATGGACAGCTCCTACGAGCAGTACTTC. Protein sequence: CASSPLMDSSYEQYF. The chain employs TRBV18 and TRBJ2-7; D might be TRBD1 (6 bases). CDR3 length equals 15 residues. Germline assignment: CDR1 KGHSH and CDR2 LQKENI. V lost 1 base, J lost 0 bases, and 10 bases lay in between.

The chain is built from TRBV10-3 and TRBJ1-1; a weak D match, TRBD1 (5 bases). With 7 bases removed from V and 0 bases from J, the gap between germline ends came to 9 bases. CDR3 length equals 13 residues. Germline CDR1 and CDR2: ENHRY and SYGVKD. The CDR3 loop is CAIKDSMNTEAFF. In DNA form, the CDR3 reads TGTGCCATCAAAGACAGCATGAACACTGAAGCTTTCTTT.

This clonotype was recorded a few times. V gene TRBV4-1 combines with J gene TRBJ2-1; tentative D call: TRBD2 (5 bases). CDR3 length equals 17 residues. Trimming stripped 1 base from V and 0 bases from J, with 13 bases between. Germline lookup yields CDR1 MGHRA and CDR2 YSYEKL. The CDR3 spells CASSQVRAGLSYNEQFF. CDR3 sequence (DNA): TGCGCCAGCAGCCAAGTTCGGGCGGGCCTCTCCTACAATGAGCAGTTCTTC.

As regards this clonotype: A much larger clone is a single base away; this may be a read error. The rearrangement uses TRBV7-2 and TRBJ2-3; 8 positions match TRBD2. This CDR3 has 15 residues. Per germline, CDR1 SGHTA and CDR2 FQGNSA. Here the CDR3 reads CANSLASGSPDTQYF. Here the CDR3 DNA reads TGTGCCAACAGCTTAGCTAGCGGGTCCCCAGATACGCAGTATTTT.

This clonotype was seen only a few times. The chain carries TRBV9 and TRBJ2-6; 7 bases agree with TRBD1. Germline V gene data show CDR1 as SGDLS and CDR2 as YYNGEE. The CDR3 contains 17 residues. V lost 7 bases to trimming and J lost 4 bases; unmatched junction nucleotides: 14. The CDR3 loop is CASRSGTDVGGANVLTF. DNA for the CDR3: TGTGCCAGCCGCTCGGGGACAGACGTGGGGGGGGCCAACGTCCTGACTTTC.

This clonotype was picked up many times. The rearrangement joins TRBV30 to TRBJ2-1, with D unresolved. V lost 0 bases to trimming and J lost 8 bases, with 5 bases between them. Germline CDR1 reads GTSNPN; CDR2 reads SVGIG (reference sequence). This CDR3 region has 11 residues. The CDR3 spells CAWSVPDEQFF. In DNA, the CDR3 is TGTGCCTGGAGTGTACCCGATGAGCAGTTCTTC.

The gene calls are TRBV29-1 and TRBJ2-1; D not resolved. Per germline, CDR1 SQVTM and CDR2 ANQGSEA. V dropped 5 bases and J dropped 8 bases, with 16 bases sitting between them. The CDR3 has 13 residues. CDR3 bases: TGCAGCGTTCCCTTCATAGAGAGTGATGAGCAGTTCTTC. It is translated as CSVPFIESDEQFF.

CDR3 sequence: CAWSNRPAGYGYTF. The CDR3 nucleotides are TGTGCCTGGAGTAACAGGCCTGCTGGCTATGGCTACACCTTC. The chain employs TRBV30 and TRBJ1-2; tentative D call: TRBD1 (5 bases). Germline V CDR1 and CDR2: GTSNPN, SVGIG (reference sequence). CDR3 size: 14 residues. Trimming stripped 2 bases from V and 4 bases from J, with 14 bases between.

The CDR3 DNA reads TGCAGTGCCCCGGACGTTAGCGAGTCTCACGAGCAGTACTTC. Protein sequence: CSAPDVSESHEQYF. The chain couples TRBV20-1 to TRBJ2-7; a weak D match, TRBD2 (5 bases). The V end was cut by 6 bases, the J end by 5 bases, with 20 bases between. Germline V gene lookup returns CDR1 DFQATT and CDR2 SNEGSKA (reference sequence). The CDR3 has 14 amino acids.

Ten or more counts support this clonotype. The chain has TRBV29-1 and TRBJ2-1; D is undetermined. Trimming stripped 1 base from V and 1 base from J, with 17 bases between. The CDR3 runs 17 residues. From germline, CDR1 is SQVTM and CDR2 ANQGSEA. The CDR3 sequence is CSVEVSTGYQSYNEQFF. For the CDR3, the DNA is TGCAGCGTTGAAGTTTCTACGGGCTACCAGTCCTACAATGAGCAGTTCTTC.

Ten or more counts support this clonotype. The chain has TRBV3-1 and TRBJ2-1, with 8 bases identical to TRBD1. After removal of 1 base from V and 7 bases from J, the junction contained 12 bases not matched to a gene. This CDR3 is built from 17 residues. Germline CDR1 reads LGHDT; CDR2 reads YNNKEL (reference sequence). This CDR3 reads CASSQALGQGQQNEQFF. The CDR3 coding sequence is TGTGCCAGCAGCCAAGCCTTAGGACAGGGTCAACAGAATGAGCAGTTCTTC.

In this sample, this clonotype turned up many times. The chain links TRBV7-2 to TRBJ1-1, with D possibly being TRBD1 (5 bases). With 3 bases removed from V and 1 base from J, the gap between germline ends came to 12 bases. Per germline, CDR1 SGHTA and CDR2 FQGNSA. The length of the CDR3 is 15 residues. The chain's CDR3 is CASSFISGQNTEAFF. The DNA of the CDR3 is TGTGCCAGCAGCTTTATTTCTGGACAGAACACTGAAGCTTTCTTT.

This chain joins TRBV28 and TRBJ2-2; D is uncertain. This CDR3 is 12 amino acids long. Per germline, CDR1 MDHEN and CDR2 SYDVKM. V lost 3 bases, J lost 6 bases, and 5 bases lay in between. The CDR3 DNA reads as TGTGCCAGCAGTTTTGATTCCGGGGAGCTGTTTTTT. Translating it yields CASSFDSGELFF.

This chain connects TRBV20-1 to TRBJ1-3, with no clear D. This CDR3 has 12 amino acids. CDR1 is DFQATT, CDR2 SNEGSKA, per germline (reference sequence). V gave up 6 bases and J gave up 8 bases, with 14 bases separating them. CDR3: CSAIAGVDTIYF. The DNA of the CDR3 is TGCAGTGCCATAGCGGGCGTCGACACCATATATTTT.

This clonotype was observed many times. The chain carries TRBV20-1 and TRBJ2-7, with 13 bases lining up with TRBD2. Germline V CDR1 and CDR2: DFQATT, SNEGSKA (reference sequence). The CDR3 is 15 amino acids. V was clipped by 6 bases and J by 2 bases; unmatched bases: 7. CDR3 amino acids: CSAKGLAGVTYEQYF. The DNA for the CDR3 is TGCAGTGCCAAAGGACTAGCGGGAGTGACCTACGAGCAGTACTTC.

This rearrangement joins TRBV7-6 to TRBJ2-3; D is undetermined. CDR1 and CDR2 from the germline V gene are SGHVS and FNYEAQ. Trimming left V 1 base short and J 4 bases short, with 9 bases between. The CDR3 runs to 14 residues. The CDR3 DNA reads as TGTGCCAGCAGCTTAGTTATAGCCCCAGATACGCAGTATTTT. It yields the protein CASSLVIAPDTQYF.

This clonotype was detected once. This rearrangement joins TRBV10-3 to TRBJ1-1, with 11 bases lining up with TRBD1. Germline V CDR1 and CDR2: ENHRY, SYGVKD. The CDR3 is 16 residues long. J lost 3 bases, V lost 5 bases, and 8 bases had no gene match. The CDR3 loop reads CAISPGQGAGDTEAFF. The CDR3, as DNA: TGTGCCATCAGTCCCGGACAGGGGGCAGGGGACACTGAAGCTTTCTTT.